This passage covers 30 T cell receptor beta chains from one sample sequenced in a study of monozygotic twins with inflammatory bowel disease. TCRdb reanalyzed the 5' RACE reads and collapses them to one entry per CDR3 protein, without DNA. The sample has approximately 390,000 distinct CDR3 sequences. Source material: blood. The receptors come from a human donor with ulcerative colitis or Crohn's disease, or a healthy co-twin of an affected twin (not recorded which).

The gene calls are TRBV4-1 and TRBJ2-7; with no DNA, the TCRdb D assignment of TRBD2 cannot be verified. The CDR3 has 16 residues. The V gene's germline CDR1 is MGHRA and CDR2 YSYEKL. The CDR3 is CASSQDLAGSSYEQYF.

This chain connects TRBV12-3 or TRBV12-4 to TRBJ1-6; there is no DNA to check the TCRdb D call of TRBD1. The CDR3 totals 14 residues. The CDR3 is CAISHGQGNSPLHF.

The chain is built from TRBV7-9 and TRBJ2-3. The CDR3 has 13 amino acids. CDR1 is SEHNR and CDR2 is FQNEAQ in the germline V gene (reference sequence). The CDR3 reads CASSLVYLDTQYF.

CDR3 region: CASSQRRVEIGEQFF. The chain uses TRBV3-1 and TRBJ2-1; TCRdb indicates TRBD1, and absent DNA this call remains unverified. The germline V gene has CDR1 LGHDT and CDR2 YNNKEL (reference sequence). The length of the CDR3 is 15 residues.

V and J are TRBV20-1 and TRBJ2-3; no DNA is available, so the TRBD1 call from TCRdb remains unchecked. The CDR3 is made up of 14 amino acids. Per germline, CDR1 DFQATT and CDR2 SNEGSKA (reference sequence). The CDR3 region is CSARDSGTTDTQYF.

V is TRBV20-1 and J is TRBJ2-5. Germline lookup yields CDR1 DFQATT and CDR2 SNEGSKA (reference sequence). CDR3 length: 14 residues. The CDR3 is CSARDVRTQETQYF.

The V call is TRBV4-1, the J call TRBJ2-7; the D call from TCRdb, TRBD2, cannot be confirmed without DNA. Germline CDR1 and CDR2: MGHRA and YSYEKL. The CDR3 is 14 residues long. The CDR3 here is CASSQASGTYEQYF.

The V and J genes are TRBV15 and TRBJ2-1; no DNA is available, so the TRBD2 call from TCRdb remains unchecked. Germline V gene sequence: CDR1 LNHNV, CDR2 YYDKDF (reference sequence). The CDR3 is 18 amino acids. CDR3 loop: CATSRDGTSGRDYNEQFF.

The J gene is TRBJ1-1, the V gene TRBV4-2. CDR1 LGHNA and CDR2 YNFKEQ come from the germline V gene. The CDR3 is made up of 16 amino acids. The CDR3 spells CASSQDWADPNTEAFF.

The chain employs TRBV7-8 and TRBJ2-3; TCRdb's assignment of TRBD1 cannot be checked, as there is no DNA. This CDR3 contains 15 residues. Germline V gives CDR1 SGHVS, CDR2 FQNEAQ. CDR3: CASSQYGQGADTQYF. The variable domain in full, completed from reference TRBV7-8 and TRBJ2-3, reads GAGVSQSPRYKVAKRGQDVALRCDPISGHVSLFWYQQALGQGPEFLTYFQNEAQLDKSGLPSDRFFAERPEGSVSTLKIQRTQQEDSAVYLCASSQYGQGADTQYFGPGTRLTVL.

This sequence joins TRBV30 and TRBJ2-1; the D call from TCRdb, TRBD2, cannot be confirmed without DNA. The CDR3 runs 15 residues. Looked up from germline, CDR1 is GTSNPN and CDR2 is SVGIG (reference sequence). This CDR3 reads CAWSVPSGYYNEQFF. Supplemented by reference TRBV30 and TRBJ2-1, the full variable domain reads SQTIHQWPATLVQPVGSPLSLECTVEGTSNPNLYWYRQAAGRGLQLLFYSVGIGQISSEVPQNLSASRPQDRQFILSSKKLLLSDSGFYLCAWSVPSGYYNEQFFGPGTRLTVL.

The J gene is TRBJ2-1, the V gene TRBV11-2; TCRdb's D call of TRBD2 is untestable without DNA. CDR3 length: 16 amino acids. Per germline, CDR1 SGHAT and CDR2 FQNNGV. CDR3 amino acids: CASSGLAGTGGDEQFF. Full variable domain (remainder filled in from reference TRBV11-2 and TRBJ2-1): EAGVAQSPRYKIIEKRQSVAFWCNPISGHATLYWYQQILGQGPKLLIQFQNNGVVDDSQLPKDRFSAERLKGVDSTLKIQPAKLEDSAVYLCASSGLAGTGGDEQFFGPGTRLTVL.

V is TRBV15 and J is TRBJ2-2; checking the TCRdb D call of TRBD1 is not possible without DNA. The CDR3 is 16 amino acids. In germline, CDR1 is LNHNV, CDR2 YYDKDF (reference sequence). The CDR3 is CATSRDLGARTGELFF.

The chain carries TRBV19 and TRBJ2-7; TCRdb's D call of TRBD1 is untestable without DNA. The CDR3 runs 15 residues. Germline V gives CDR1 LNHDA, CDR2 SQIVND (reference sequence). CDR3 residues: CASSWGTGSSYEQYF.

CDR3 residues: CASRPPGQGMSAFF. The chain links TRBV3-1 to TRBJ1-1; with no DNA, the TCRdb D assignment of TRBD1 cannot be verified. Germline assignment: CDR1 LGHDT and CDR2 YNNKEL (reference sequence). This CDR3 is 14 amino acids long.

The chain links TRBV12-3 or TRBV12-4 to TRBJ2-1; TCRdb's D call, TRBD2, is unchecked because there is no DNA. CDR3 length: 15 residues. The CDR3 here is CASSLTSGTSNEQFF.

The chain uses TRBV29-1 and TRBJ2-1. CDR3 length equals 11 residues. Germline loops: CDR1 SQVTM, CDR2 ANQGSEA. The CDR3 here is CSVELPNEQFF.

CDR3 in amino acids: CASSVGQGVGTEAFF. V gene TRBV9 combines with J gene TRBJ1-1; TCRdb reports TRBD1, a call that lacks DNA to check it against. The CDR3 is 15 amino acids. CDR1 SGDLS and CDR2 YYNGEE come from the germline V gene.

The V gene is TRBV25-1, the J gene TRBJ2-7; the TCRdb call, TRBD1, lacks DNA for checking. CDR1 and CDR2 from the germline V gene are MGHDK and SYGVNS. The CDR3 contains 17 residues. CDR3 residues: CASSGRLLGQGAYEQYF.

The chain carries TRBV25-1 and TRBJ1-6. The CDR3 sequence is 17 residues long. Germline lookup yields CDR1 MGHDK and CDR2 SYGVNS. The CDR3 spells CASSEPARGSGNSPLHF.

The chain carries TRBV4-1 and TRBJ2-1; lacking DNA, the TRBD1 call made by TCRdb goes unchecked. The V gene's germline CDR1 is MGHRA and CDR2 YSYEKL. The CDR3 totals 16 residues. CDR3 sequence reads: CASSQVTGLSYNEQFF.

This chain links TRBV7-9 with TRBJ2-5. The CDR3 is made up of 13 amino acids. Germline V gene lookup returns CDR1 SEHNR and CDR2 FQNEAQ (reference sequence). The CDR3 is CASSLKAIGTQYF.

This clonotype ranks as large in terms of frequency. V usage is TRBV29-1 and J usage is TRBJ2-7; without DNA, the TCRdb call of TRBD1 cannot be checked. The CDR3 extends over 15 amino acids. The germline gives CDR1 SQVTM, CDR2 ANQGSEA. CDR3 sequence reads: CSVEAGDGGSYEQYF.

The V and J genes are TRBV19 and TRBJ1-1; TCRdb calls TRBD1, which cannot be checked without DNA. The germline gives CDR1 LNHDA, CDR2 SQIVND (reference sequence). This CDR3 region has 13 residues. CDR3 region: CASSNRQGAEAFF.

This chain connects TRBV27 to TRBJ2-7; TCRdb's D call of TRBD2 is untestable without DNA. CDR3 length equals 13 residues. Looked up from germline, CDR1 is MNHEY and CDR2 is SMNVEV (reference sequence). CDR3 loop: CASSTGPSYEQYF.

The chain recombines TRBV2 with TRBJ2-7; the D call of TRBD1 rests on TCRdb alone, since no DNA is present to check it. From germline, CDR1 is SNHLY and CDR2 FYNNEI. The CDR3 contains 13 residues. The CDR3 loop is CASIYVRAHEQYF.

The chain is built from TRBV6-6 and TRBJ1-2. The germline gives CDR1 MNHNY, CDR2 SVGAGI (reference sequence). There are 14 residues in the CDR3. The CDR3 sequence is CASSYASGSRGYTF.

The chain couples TRBV5-1 to TRBJ2-3; checking the TCRdb D call of TRBD1 is not possible without DNA. The germline V gene encodes CDR1 SGHRS and CDR2 YFSETQ. The CDR3 runs 15 residues. The CDR3 loop is CASSLIGTVKDTQYF.

This chain connects TRBV5-8 to TRBJ1-1; TCRdb's D gene call, TRBD1, goes unchecked for lack of DNA. The CDR3 is 13 amino acids. Germline V gene data show CDR1 as SGHTS and CDR2 as YDEGEE. CDR3 residues: CASTNRDNTEAFF.

The chain combines TRBV6-5 with TRBJ1-6; TCRdb's D call, TRBD1, is unchecked because there is no DNA. This CDR3 is built from 16 residues. Germline V gene data show CDR1 as MNHEY and CDR2 as SVGAGI. CDR3 sequence reads: CASSYFPGQLNSPLHF.